The 19 T cell receptor beta chains listed next were all sequenced from one sample in a study of cytomegalovirus exposure and HLA in healthy donors. Primers: 60 Vbeta forward and 13 Jbeta reverse. The data were produced by immunoSEQ multiplex PCR, yet TCRdb's version contains in-frame clones alone and is incomplete. The data hold approximately 99,000 clones, with 81% observed a single time. Material for sequencing was PBMCs. All receptors come from a man aged 35 to 55 in good health and CMV-seropositive.

The chain combines TRBV9 with TRBJ1-2, with 11 bases lining up with TRBD1. V gave up 0 bases and J gave up 7 bases; unmatched junction bases: 11. This CDR3 has 17 amino acids. Germline loops: CDR1 SGDLS, CDR2 YYNGEE. Here the CDR3 reads CASSVARGQGAPGGYTF. The CDR3 bases are TGTGCCAGCAGCGTAGCCAGAGGACAGGGGGCTCCGGGTGGCTACACCTTC.

This clone was seen a few times. The CDR3 sequence: CASSLGGSTNEKLFF. The CDR3 nucleotides read TGTGCCAGCAGCTTAGGCGGGTCAACTAATGAAAAACTGTTTTTT. The chain recombines TRBV11-1 with TRBJ1-4, with no clear D. Germline V gene sequence: CDR1 SGHAT, CDR2 FQDESV (reference sequence). The CDR3 is made up of 15 amino acids. V was trimmed by 1 base and J by 0 bases, leaving 6 bases between them.

The chain employs TRBV19 and TRBJ1-5; 7 nucleotides match TRBD1. This CDR3 contains 15 residues. Germline V gene data show CDR1 as LNHDA and CDR2 as SQIVND (reference sequence). The J segment lost 2 bases and the V segment lost 6 bases, leaving 7 bases of the junction unmatched. The CDR3 nucleotides are TGTGCCAGTAGAGTTACAGGGGTACGCAATCAGCCCCAGCATTTT. It codes for CASRVTGVRNQPQHF.

The chain is built from TRBV4-1 and TRBJ2-1; possibly TRBD2 for D (5 bases). Germline-derived CDR1 and CDR2 are MGHRA and YSYEKL. CDR3 length equals 16 residues. The ends were cut back, 0 bases at V and 6 bases at J, with 15 bases in the middle. The CDR3 reads CASSQDWAGAGNEQFF. The CDR3, as DNA: TGCGCCAGCAGCCAAGATTGGGCGGGTGCAGGCAATGAGCAGTTCTTC.

DNA of the CDR3: TGCGCCAGCAGCGCAGGACAGCCGGAGACCCAGTACTTC. It specifies CASSAGQPETQYF. V gene TRBV5-1 combines with J gene TRBJ2-5; TRBD1 is a possible D gene (6 bases). The CDR3 loop spans 13 amino acids. Trimming stripped 4 bases from V and 5 bases from J, with 12 bases between. Germline CDR1 reads SGHRS; CDR2 reads YFSETQ.

V usage is TRBV2 and J usage is TRBJ2-3; TRBD1 agrees at 7 bases. The CDR3 contains 16 residues. V trimming: 1 base; J trimming: 5 bases; junction bases outside the gene matches: 9. Germline values: CDR1 SNHLY, CDR2 FYNNEI. Written as DNA, the CDR3 is TGTGCCAGCAGTGAAGGGACTTGGACAGGTCGAGATACGCAGTATTTT. Its protein is CASSEGTWTGRDTQYF.

V and J are TRBV4-2 and TRBJ2-5; D may be TRBD1 (5 bases). The J call may be in error: the DNA end matches TRBJ2-7 better. The germline CDR1 and CDR2 sequences are LGHNA and YNFKEQ. CDR3 length: 16 residues. This chain's CDR3 is CASSQGRGESLYEQYF. The CDR3 coding sequence is TGTGCCAGCAGCCAAGGAAGGGGTGAGAGTCTGTACGAGCAGTACTTC.

With regard to this clone: A junction boundary mismatches the germline segment, possibly from a read error. This chain uses TRBV2 with TRBJ2-3, with TRBD2 as a possible D gene (5 bases). The CDR3 runs to 15 residues. Germline V gene sequence: CDR1 SNHLY, CDR2 FYNNEI. The CDR3 nucleotides are TGTGCCACCAGTCCCACTTCCGGGGGCACAGATACGCAGTATTTT. Translating gives CATSPTSGGTDTQYF.

Worth noting for this clone: One junction end disagrees with the germline gene, perhaps due to a read error. The V call is TRBV7-9, the J call TRBJ1-6, with TRBD1 identical over 8 bases. The CDR3 runs 16 residues. Per the germline V gene, CDR1 is SEHNR and CDR2 is FQNEAQ (reference sequence). DNA of the CDR3: TGTTCCAGCAGCTTACCCACCGGGACAGGTGGAGGGACCCTCCACTTT. It encodes CSSSLPTGTGGGTLHF.

V and J are TRBV15 and TRBJ1-5, with 8 bases lining up with TRBD1. Trimming took 4 bases from V and 11 from J; bases not matched to a gene: 16. Germline values: CDR1 LNHNV, CDR2 YYDKDF (reference sequence). This CDR3 contains 16 residues. The CDR3, as DNA: TGTGCCACCAGCACCCAGCGGACAGGGTCTTTGTTATCCCAGCATTTT. Translating it yields CATSTQRTGSLLSQHF.

Note on this clone: A junction end diverges from the germline sequence, so it may reflect a read error. This chain links TRBV7-9 with TRBJ1-1; no firm D call. The CDR3 sequence is 14 residues long. Per the germline V gene, CDR1 is SEHNR and CDR2 is FQNEAQ (reference sequence). The CDR3 bases are TGTTCCAGCAGCCCCCCGGTGGTTTCCACTGAAGCTTTCTTT. Its protein is CSSSPPVVSTEAFF.

The J gene is TRBJ1-6, the V gene TRBV7-9, with D perhaps matching TRBD1 (5 bases). Between the trimmed V and J ends, which lost 1 base and 7 bases, there was a span of 11 bases. This CDR3 has 15 residues. The germline V gene encodes CDR1 SEHNR and CDR2 FQNEAQ (reference sequence). The CDR3 here is CASSLEPGRNSPLHF. The CDR3 nucleotides read TGTGCCAGCAGCTTAGAACCAGGGAGGAATTCACCCCTCCACTTT.

The J gene is TRBJ2-5, the V gene TRBV9; 7 bases align to TRBD2. Germline CDR1 reads SGDLS; CDR2 reads YYNGEE. V lost 4 bases and J lost 11; bases outside the gene matches: 17. This CDR3 is 15 amino acids long. CDR3 nucleotides: TGTGCCAGCAGCCCCTATGTGGGGGGGGACTCCGCGCAGTACTTC. Amino acids: CASSPYVGGDSAQYF.

The chain is built from TRBV2 and TRBJ1-5, with 7 bases aligning to TRBD1. Germline V lookup: CDR1 SNHLY, CDR2 FYNNEI. The trim removed 8 bases at V and 4 bases at J, leaving 8 bases unmatched. The CDR3 has 14 residues. In DNA form, the CDR3 reads TGTGCCAGCGTTGGGACAGCCACAAATCAGCCCCAGCATTTT. It encodes CASVGTATNQPQHF.

The chain links TRBV11-2 to TRBJ2-5, with D perhaps matching TRBD2 (6 bases). The CDR3 is 15 residues long. V was clipped by 5 bases and J by 5 bases, with 18 bases between them. The germline V gene has CDR1 SGHAT and CDR2 FQNNGV. The CDR3 region is CASSPTTGAGETQYF. Here the CDR3 DNA reads TGTGCCAGCAGCCCGACGACGGGAGCAGGGGAGACCCAGTACTTC. Full variable domain (rest looked up from reference TRBV11-2 and TRBJ2-5): EAGVAQSPRYKIIEKRQSVAFWCNPISGHATLYWYQQILGQGPKLLIQFQNNGVVDDSQLPKDRFSAERLKGVDSTLKIQPAKLEDSAVYLCASSPTTGAGETQYFGPGTRLLVL.

This chain uses TRBV6-5 with TRBJ1-2, with TRBD1 matching 7 bases. Germline assignment: CDR1 MNHEY and CDR2 SVGAGI. CDR3 length: 14 amino acids. Trimming at V came to 5 bases and at J to 6 bases, leaving 9 bases not matched to a gene. CDR3: CASSQSGGLHGYTF. DNA of the CDR3: TGTGCCAGCAGTCAATCAGGGGGTCTGCATGGCTACACCTTC.

The chain links TRBV18 to TRBJ2-3, with 11 bases aligning to TRBD2. Germline V gene lookup returns CDR1 KGHSH and CDR2 LQKENI. With 3 bases clipped from V and 8 bases from J, the junction kept 10 bases outside the gene matches. The CDR3 spans 16 residues. This CDR3 reads CASSPPGLAEFGTQYF. CDR3 sequence (DNA): TGTGCCAGCTCACCCCCGGGACTAGCGGAGTTTGGTACGCAGTATTTT.

This chain links TRBV9 with TRBJ2-2; D is undetermined. The CDR3 totals 14 residues. Germline lookup yields CDR1 SGDLS and CDR2 YYNGEE. V was pared by 0 bases and J by 4 bases, with 7 bases between. CDR3 nucleotides: TGTGCCAGCAGCGTAGACTACATCACCGGGGAGCTGTTTTTT. Translated, it gives CASSVDYITGELFF.

V gene TRBV28 combines with J gene TRBJ2-5, with TRBD1 identical over 8 bases. CDR1 is MDHEN, CDR2 SYDVKM, per germline. The CDR3 extends over 16 amino acids. The ends lost 5 bases at V and 11 bases at J; junction bases unmatched: 19. As DNA, the CDR3 is TGTGCCAGCAGTGTAGCCCCCGGGACAGGCCCTTGGGAGCAGTACTTC. Residues: CASSVAPGTGPWEQYF.